A single sample gave rise to the 30 T cell receptor beta chains below, sequenced in a study of blood T cell repertoires in COVID-19. Only in-frame clones appear in the TCRdb table, and some are missing; sequencing was by immunoSEQ multiplex PCR. The repertoire holds around 140,000 clones, with 81% as singletons. Material: peripheral blood. The origin of the receptors is a woman in her fifties or sixties with active or convalescent COVID-19.

This clone was counted once. This chain joins TRBV19 and TRBJ2-4, with D perhaps matching TRBD1 (5 bases). The V and J ends lost 2 bases and 0 bases respectively, with 11 bases between them. Germline CDR1 reads LNHDA; CDR2 reads SQIVND (reference sequence). The CDR3 length is 16 residues. CDR3 sequence (DNA): TGTGCCAGTAGTATATCAGCAGGGCTAGCCAAAAACATTCAGTACTTC. Protein: CASSISAGLAKNIQYF.

The chain combines TRBV6-2 or TRBV6-3 with TRBJ2-2; 8 nucleotides agree with TRBD2. The CDR3 extends over 14 amino acids. Germline loops: CDR1 MNHEY, CDR2 SVGEGT. The J segment lost 6 bases and the V segment lost 5 bases, leaving 5 bases of the junction unmatched. CDR3 in amino acids: CASSPAGRAGELFF. CDR3 sequence (DNA): TGTGCCAGCAGTCCCGCCGGGAGGGCCGGGGAGCTGTTTTTT.

J is TRBJ1-6 and V is TRBV28; D ambiguous. Trimming took 2 bases from V and 15 from J, leaving 11 bases between them. CDR3 length: 12 amino acids. CDR1 and CDR2 (germline): MDHEN, SYDVKM. CDR3 in amino acids: CASSLRFGSLHF. CDR3 nucleotides: TGTGCCAGCAGTTTACGGTTTGGGAGCCTCCACTTT.

The chain combines TRBV11-3 with TRBJ2-7; 7 nucleotides align to TRBD1. The CDR3 has 15 amino acids. V dropped 4 bases and J dropped 3; count of bases not matched to a gene: 9. Germline V CDR1 and CDR2: SGHNT, YENEEA. The CDR3 spells CASSSNSGTDYEQYF. The CDR3 DNA reads TGTGCCAGCAGCTCTAACTCCGGGACAGACTACGAGCAGTACTTC. The full variable domain, its missing parts supplied by reference TRBV11-3 and TRBJ2-7, is EAGVVQSPRYKIIEKKQPVAFWCNPISGHNTLYWYLQNLGQGPELLIRYENEEAVDDSQLPKDRFSAERLKGVDSTLKIQPAELGDSAVYLCASSSNSGTDYEQYFGPGTRLTVT.

This chain uses TRBV12-3 or TRBV12-4 with TRBJ2-2; D gene uncertain. The CDR3 has 13 amino acids. Trimming took 8 bases from V and 0 from J, leaving 7 bases between them. This CDR3 reads CASVPTNTGELFF. CDR3 bases: TGTGCCAGCGTACCTACGAACACCGGGGAGCTGTTTTTT.

In DNA form, the CDR3 reads TGCGCCAGCAGCTTGTTCAGAAGAAGCACTGAAGCTTTCTTT. It translates to CASSLFRRSTEAFF. This chain connects TRBV5-1 to TRBJ1-1; D not certain. Germline assignment: CDR1 SGHRS and CDR2 YFSETQ. This CDR3 is built from 14 residues. The V gene lost 1 base and the J gene lost 4 bases, with 11 bases spanning the gap.

V is TRBV29-1 and J is TRBJ2-5, with D uncertain. The CDR3 extends over 11 amino acids. Germline V gives CDR1 SQVTM, CDR2 ANQGSEA. V lost 7 bases and J lost 5, with 11 bases in between. The CDR3 coding sequence is TGCAGCGCAACAATCTTGGAGACCCAGTACTTC. Translated, it gives CSATILETQYF.

The J gene is TRBJ1-5, the V gene TRBV28, with TRBD1 as a possible D gene (5 bases). Trimming left V 6 bases short and J 6 bases short, with 15 bases between. CDR1 is MDHEN and CDR2 is SYDVKM in the germline V gene. This CDR3 comprises 14 residues. The CDR3 DNA follows: TGTGCCAGCAGCCCGAGGGGAGGGGCTCAGCCCCAGCATTTT. Its protein is CASSPRGGAQPQHF. Full variable domain (rest looked up from reference TRBV28 and TRBJ1-5): DVKVTQSSRYLVKRTGEKVFLECVQDMDHENMFWYRQDPGLGLRLIYFSYDVKMKEKGDIPEGYSVSREKKERFSLILESASTNQTSMYLCASSPRGGAQPQHFGDGTRLSIL.

This chain uses TRBV7-9 with TRBJ2-3, with no clear D. The CDR3 consists of 13 residues. Deletions cut 6 bases from V and 0 bases from J, with 7 bases between. Germline V gives CDR1 SEHNR, CDR2 FQNEAQ (reference sequence). CDR3 sequence: CASRLKSTDTQYF. The DNA for the CDR3 is TGTGCCAGCAGACTTAAGAGCACAGATACGCAGTATTTT.

V usage is TRBV3-1 (or the pseudogene TRBV3-2) and J usage is TRBJ1-2, with unresolved D. Germline V gives CDR1 LGHDT, CDR2 YNNKEL (reference sequence). This CDR3 is 16 amino acids long. V was clipped by 2 bases and J by 1 base, with 14 bases between them. In DNA, the CDR3 is TGTGCCAGCAGCCAATGGACCCCTGGACTTAACTATGGCTACACCTTC. It specifies CASSQWTPGLNYGYTF.

This chain connects TRBV5-4 to TRBJ1-1; no clear D. Germline loops: CDR1 SGHNT, CDR2 YYREEE (reference sequence). The CDR3 length is 13 residues. Trimming cost V 0 bases and J 4 bases, with 7 bases left between them. The CDR3 here is CASSLAPGTEAFF. The CDR3 DNA reads TGTGCCAGCAGCTTGGCACCGGGCACTGAAGCTTTCTTT.

V is TRBV27 and J is TRBJ2-7; the D gene is possibly TRBD1 (6 bases). The V end lost 5 bases, the J end lost 0 bases, and 20 bases lay between the germline ends. Germline CDR1 is MNHEY and CDR2 is SMNVEV (reference sequence). This CDR3 is built from 17 residues. The CDR3 loop is CASSSPRGGERSYEQYF. The CDR3 DNA reads as TGTGCCAGCAGTAGCCCCCGTGGGGGCGAACGCTCCTACGAGCAGTACTTC.

The chain is built from TRBV6-4 and TRBJ1-2; a weak D match, TRBD1 (5 bases). Trimming pared 5 bases from V and 4 bases from J, leaving 14 bases between. Germline V gives CDR1 MRHNA, CDR2 SNTAGT. The CDR3 runs 14 residues. The CDR3 spells CASSQEQATYGYTF. The CDR3 bases are TGTGCCAGCAGTCAAGAACAGGCAACCTATGGCTACACCTTC.

This chain joins TRBV2 and TRBJ1-3; D is possibly TRBD1 (6 bases). Per the germline V gene, CDR1 is SNHLY and CDR2 is FYNNEI. The ends were cut back, 6 bases at V and 7 bases at J, with 16 bases in the middle. This CDR3 region has 14 residues. The CDR3 region is CASSRPGQGNTIYF. The CDR3 DNA is TGTGCCAGCAGCCGCCCGGGGCAGGGGAACACCATATATTTT.

This clone was counted once. This chain links TRBV28 with TRBJ1-5; TRBD1 might be the D (5 bases). V was shortened by 7 bases and J by 4 bases, with 20 bases between the two germline ends. The CDR3 runs 16 residues. The V gene's germline CDR1 is MDHEN and CDR2 SYDVKM. CDR3 bases: TGTGCCAGCACTCAAGTGCCGTCCAGGGTAAATCAGCCCCAGCATTTT. Its translation: CASTQVPSRVNQPQHF.

The V gene is TRBV7-2, the J gene TRBJ1-4; TRBD1 is a possible D gene (5 bases). Deletions cut 7 bases from V and 8 bases from J, with 20 bases between. Per the germline V gene, CDR1 is SGHTA and CDR2 is FQGNSA. This CDR3 spans 15 amino acids. CDR3 loop: CASTYPGGGLEKLFF. The CDR3 bases are TGTGCCAGCACCTACCCGGGGGGAGGGTTAGAAAAACTGTTTTTT.

V usage is TRBV5-1 and J usage is TRBJ2-2; 10 positions agree with TRBD1. V trimming: 3 bases; J trimming: 4 bases; junction bases outside the gene matches: 6. Germline lookup yields CDR1 SGHRS and CDR2 YFSETQ. The CDR3 extends over 16 amino acids. The CDR3 region is CASSWRGTGVTGELFF. In DNA form, the CDR3 reads TGCGCCAGCAGCTGGAGAGGGACAGGGGTCACCGGGGAGCTGTTTTTT.

The chain employs TRBV6-5 and TRBJ1-2, with TRBD1 matching 8 bases. The CDR3 spans 15 residues. Germline lookup yields CDR1 MNHEY and CDR2 SVGAGI. J lost 4 bases, V lost 2 bases, and 6 bases had no gene match. The CDR3 spells CASSYTPGQAYGYTF. DNA for the CDR3: TGTGCCAGCAGTTACACTCCGGGACAGGCCTATGGCTACACCTTC.

The V and J genes are TRBV19 and TRBJ1-1; D might be TRBD1 (5 bases). Germline CDR1 is LNHDA and CDR2 is SQIVND (reference sequence). The V and J ends lost 2 bases and 1 base respectively, with 8 bases between them. The CDR3 loop spans 14 amino acids. Here the CDR3 reads CASSISGGNTEAFF. Here the CDR3 DNA reads TGTGCCAGTAGTATAAGCGGGGGGAACACTGAAGCTTTCTTT.

This clone occurred once. The chain has TRBV4-1 and TRBJ2-2, with 8 bases identical to TRBD2. Germline CDR1 and CDR2: MGHRA and YSYEKL. V shed 1 base and J 0 bases; nucleotides not matched to a gene: 1. The CDR3 covers 16 residues. The CDR3 spells CASSQVGLANTGELFF. The DNA for the CDR3 is TGCGCCAGCAGCCAAGTGGGACTAGCGAACACCGGGGAGCTGTTTTTT.

The genes are TRBV28 and TRBJ1-1, with D unclear. V lost 1 base and J 0 bases, leaving 9 bases between the germline ends. Germline values: CDR1 MDHEN, CDR2 SYDVKM. The CDR3 runs 15 residues. For the CDR3, the DNA is TGTGCCAGCAGTTTATTTGTGGAGGTGAACACTGAAGCTTTCTTT. Translation gives CASSLFVEVNTEAFF.

The V call is TRBV24-1, the J call TRBJ1-2, with a possible D match to TRBD1 (6 bases). Germline CDR1 reads KGHDR; CDR2 reads SFDVKD. The CDR3 is made up of 13 amino acids. V shed 4 bases and J shed 8 bases, with 13 bases lying between them. This CDR3 reads CATSEFGGGGYTF. Here the CDR3 DNA reads TGTGCCACCAGTGAATTTGGGGGGGGCGGCTACACCTTC.

This clone was observed a single time. The V call is TRBV5-1, the J call TRBJ1-6; maybe TRBD1 (6 bases). Trimming pared 7 bases from V and 10 bases from J, leaving 15 bases between. Per germline, CDR1 SGHRS and CDR2 YFSETQ. The length of the CDR3 is 13 residues. CDR3: CASGRDTDSPLHF. CDR3 coding DNA: TGCGCCAGCGGCCGGGACACAGACTCACCCCTCCACTTT.

This sequence joins TRBV7-2 and TRBJ2-7; TRBD1 might be the D (7 bases). Germline-derived CDR1 and CDR2 are SGHTA and FQGNSA. V lost 1 base, J lost 0 bases, and 13 bases lay in between. The CDR3 is made up of 16 amino acids. CDR3 sequence: CASSLVGGTVSYEQYF. CDR3 DNA sequence: TGTGCCAGCAGCTTAGTTGGAGGGACAGTCTCCTACGAGCAGTACTTC.

DNA of the CDR3: TGTGCCAGTGCTAATAGCGGTTCAAACACCGGGGAGCTGTTTTTT. Its protein is CASANSGSNTGELFF. This chain links TRBV19 with TRBJ2-2; possibly TRBD2 for D (6 bases). In germline, CDR1 is LNHDA, CDR2 SQIVND (reference sequence). The CDR3 covers 15 residues. With 8 bases removed from V and 2 bases from J, the gap between germline ends came to 15 bases.

V gene TRBV18 combines with J gene TRBJ2-7, with D maybe TRBD1 (5 bases). The CDR3 is made up of 14 amino acids. Trimming took off 4 bases at V and 0 bases at J, with 10 bases between the two ends. CDR1 is KGHSH, CDR2 LQKENI, per germline. The CDR3 is CASSLTGTSYEQYF. CDR3 bases: TGTGCCAGCTCACTCACAGGAACCTCCTACGAGCAGTACTTC.

The chain carries TRBV4-2 and TRBJ2-7, with a tentative D call TRBD2 (5 bases). Germline V gene lookup returns CDR1 LGHNA and CDR2 YNFKEQ. V gave up 0 bases and J gave up 1 base, with 13 bases separating them. This CDR3 is built from 16 residues. The CDR3 DNA is TGTGCCAGCAGCCAAGACCAGACTAAACCGTCCTACGAGCAGTACTTC. This sequence encodes CASSQDQTKPSYEQYF.

The rearrangement joins TRBV19 to TRBJ1-5; TRBD1 is a possible D gene (6 bases). V was pared by 0 bases and J by 5 bases, with 17 bases between. Germline CDR1 is LNHDA and CDR2 is SQIVND (reference sequence). The length of the CDR3 is 17 residues. CDR3 loop: CASSIDWAGQGHQPQHF. CDR3 DNA: TGTGCCAGTAGTATAGATTGGGCGGGCCAGGGGCATCAGCCCCAGCATTTT.

The rearrangement links TRBV6-5 to TRBJ1-1, with D possibly being TRBD1 (5 bases). Germline CDR1 MNHEY, CDR2 SVGAGI. The CDR3 totals 15 residues. V gave up 0 bases and J gave up 1 base, with 9 bases separating them. In DNA form, the CDR3 reads TGTGCCAGCAGTTACTCCAGGGCTGCGAACACTGAAGCTTTCTTT. Translating it yields CASSYSRAANTEAFF.

The CDR3 coding sequence is TGTGCCAGCAGCAAGCAGGGGCCTACGAACACTGAAGCTTTCTTT. It specifies CASSKQGPTNTEAFF. The chain couples TRBV4-2 to TRBJ1-1; a weak D match, TRBD1 (6 bases). The V gene lost 5 bases and the J gene lost 1 base, with 14 bases spanning the gap. CDR1 LGHNA and CDR2 YNFKEQ come from the germline V gene. The CDR3 is 15 amino acids.